Following are 2 T cell receptor beta chains from one sample sequenced in a study of monozygotic twins with inflammatory bowel disease (dated by TCRdb to about 2019). The library relied on 5' RACE. TCRdb records Illumina HiSeq 2500 as the sequencer. After TCRdb reprocessed the reads, each CDR3 protein sequence was kept as one row, without DNA. This sample's table has entries for 330,000 or so distinct CDR3 sequences. Of the sample, roughly 2% is held by the ten largest clones. The sample consisted of blood. The receptors were gathered from a human donor with ulcerative colitis or Crohn's disease, or a healthy co-twin of an affected twin (not recorded which).

CDR3 sequence: CASSHGDPRTETQYF. This sequence joins TRBV6-1 and TRBJ2-5. The CDR3 length is 15 residues. CDR1 and CDR2 (germline): MNHNS, SASEGT.

This rearrangement joins TRBV27 to TRBJ1-4; TCRdb picks TRBD1, but there is no DNA to check that call. Germline CDR1 MNHEY, CDR2 SMNVEV (reference sequence). The CDR3 totals 16 residues. CDR3 protein: CASSLSDPGPGRKLFF.